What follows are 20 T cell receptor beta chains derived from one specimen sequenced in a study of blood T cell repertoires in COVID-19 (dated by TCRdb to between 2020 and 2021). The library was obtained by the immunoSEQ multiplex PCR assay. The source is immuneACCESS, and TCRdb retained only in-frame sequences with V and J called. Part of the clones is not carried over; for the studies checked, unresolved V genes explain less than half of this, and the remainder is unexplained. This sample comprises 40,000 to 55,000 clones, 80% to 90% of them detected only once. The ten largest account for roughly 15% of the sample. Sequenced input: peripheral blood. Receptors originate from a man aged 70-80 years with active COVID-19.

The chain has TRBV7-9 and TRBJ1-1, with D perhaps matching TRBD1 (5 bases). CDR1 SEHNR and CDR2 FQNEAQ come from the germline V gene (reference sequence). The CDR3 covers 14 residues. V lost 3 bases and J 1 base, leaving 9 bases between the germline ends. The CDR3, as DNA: TGTGCCAGCAGCTTCAGTGACAGGAACACTGAAGCTTTCTTT. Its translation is CASSFSDRNTEAFF.

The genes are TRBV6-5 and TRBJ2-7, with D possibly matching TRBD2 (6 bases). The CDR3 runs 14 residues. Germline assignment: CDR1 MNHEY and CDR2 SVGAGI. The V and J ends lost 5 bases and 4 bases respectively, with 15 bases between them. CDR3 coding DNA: TGTGCCAGCAGTCCGGGACTGGATACGTACGAGCAGTACTTC. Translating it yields CASSPGLDTYEQYF.

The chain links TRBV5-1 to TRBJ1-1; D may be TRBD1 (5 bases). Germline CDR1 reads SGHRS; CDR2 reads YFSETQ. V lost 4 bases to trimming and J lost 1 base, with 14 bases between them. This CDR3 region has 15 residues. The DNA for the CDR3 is TGCGCCAGCAGCCCCGTTAGGGGTGAGAACACTGAAGCTTTCTTT. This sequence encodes CASSPVRGENTEAFF.

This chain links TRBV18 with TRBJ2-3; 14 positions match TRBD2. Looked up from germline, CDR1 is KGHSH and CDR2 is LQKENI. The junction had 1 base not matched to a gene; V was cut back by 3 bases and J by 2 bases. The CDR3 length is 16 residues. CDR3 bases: TGTGCCAGCTCACCGACTAGCGGGGGGGACACAGATACGCAGTATTTT. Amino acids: CASSPTSGGDTDTQYF.

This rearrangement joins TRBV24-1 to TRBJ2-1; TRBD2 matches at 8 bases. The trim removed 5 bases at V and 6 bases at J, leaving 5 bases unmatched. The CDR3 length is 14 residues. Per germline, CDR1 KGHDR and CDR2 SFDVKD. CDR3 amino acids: CATSGHGTSNEQFF. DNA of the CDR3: TGTGCCACCAGTGGTCACGGGACTAGCAATGAGCAGTTCTTC.

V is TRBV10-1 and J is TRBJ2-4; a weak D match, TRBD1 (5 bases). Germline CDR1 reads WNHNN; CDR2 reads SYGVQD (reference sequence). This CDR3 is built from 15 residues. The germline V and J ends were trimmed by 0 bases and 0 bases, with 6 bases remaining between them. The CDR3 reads CASSESGAAKNIQYF. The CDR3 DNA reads TGCGCCAGCAGTGAGTCAGGGGCAGCCAAAAACATTCAGTACTTC.

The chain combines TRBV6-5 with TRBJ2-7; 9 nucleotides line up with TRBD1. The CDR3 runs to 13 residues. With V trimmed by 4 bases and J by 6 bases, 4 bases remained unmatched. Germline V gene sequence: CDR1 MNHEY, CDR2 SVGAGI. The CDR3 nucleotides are TGTGCCAGCAGTTTTGGGACAGGGACCGAGCAGTACTTC. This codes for CASSFGTGTEQYF.

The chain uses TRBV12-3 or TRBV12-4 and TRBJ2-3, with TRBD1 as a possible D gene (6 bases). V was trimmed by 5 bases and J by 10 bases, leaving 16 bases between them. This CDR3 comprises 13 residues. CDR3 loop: CASSADTGLAQYF. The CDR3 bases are TGTGCCAGCAGTGCAGATACAGGGTTGGCGCAGTATTTT.

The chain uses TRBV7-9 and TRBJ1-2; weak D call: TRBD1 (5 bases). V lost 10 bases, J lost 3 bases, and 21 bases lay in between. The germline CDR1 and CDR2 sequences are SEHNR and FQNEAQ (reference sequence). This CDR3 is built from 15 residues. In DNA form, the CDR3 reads TGTGCCACGGCCGGGGGGTCAGGGTCCTACTATGGCTACACCTTC. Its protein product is CATAGGSGSYYGYTF.

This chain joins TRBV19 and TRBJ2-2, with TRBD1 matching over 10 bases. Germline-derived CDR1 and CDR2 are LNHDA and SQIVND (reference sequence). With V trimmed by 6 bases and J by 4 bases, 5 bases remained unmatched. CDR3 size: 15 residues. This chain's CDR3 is CASSSGQGSTGELFF. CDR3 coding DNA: TGTGCCAGTAGCTCGGGACAGGGGAGCACCGGGGAGCTGTTTTTT. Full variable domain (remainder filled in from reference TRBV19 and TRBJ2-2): DGGITQSPKYLFRKEGQNVTLSCEQNLNHDAMYWYRQDPGQGLRLIYYSQIVNDFQKGDIAEGYSVSREKKESFPLTVTSAQKNPTAFYLCASSSGQGSTGELFFGEGSRLTVL.

CDR3 sequence reads: CASSNRPRGGQSSNQPQHF. The DNA for the CDR3 is TGTGCCAGTAGTAATCGACCCCGTGGGGGACAGAGTAGCAATCAGCCCCAGCATTTT. The V gene is TRBV19, the J gene TRBJ1-5; 7 bases fit TRBD1. The CDR3 has 19 amino acids. Germline V gene sequence: CDR1 LNHDA, CDR2 SQIVND (reference sequence). V lost 4 bases to trimming and J lost 0 bases; unmatched junction nucleotides: 15.

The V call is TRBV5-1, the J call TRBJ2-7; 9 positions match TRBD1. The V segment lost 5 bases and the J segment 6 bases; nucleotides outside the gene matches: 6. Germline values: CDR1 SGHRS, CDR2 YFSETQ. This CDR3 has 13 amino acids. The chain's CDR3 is CASRRTGDSEQYF. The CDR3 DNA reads TGCGCCAGCAGGAGGACAGGGGATTCCGAGCAGTACTTC.

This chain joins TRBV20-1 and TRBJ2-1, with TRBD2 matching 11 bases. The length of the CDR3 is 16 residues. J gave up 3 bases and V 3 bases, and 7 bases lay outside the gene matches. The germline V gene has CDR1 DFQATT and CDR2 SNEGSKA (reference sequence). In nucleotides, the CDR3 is TGCAGTGCTAGTAGGGCTAGCGGGGGGATCTACAATGAGCAGTTCTTC. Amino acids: CSASRASGGIYNEQFF.

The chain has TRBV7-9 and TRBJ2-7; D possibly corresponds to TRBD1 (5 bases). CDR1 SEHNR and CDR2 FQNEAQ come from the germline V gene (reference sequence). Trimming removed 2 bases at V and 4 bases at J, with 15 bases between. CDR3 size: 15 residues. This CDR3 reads CASSLLGQGAYEQYF. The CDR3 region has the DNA TGTGCCAGCAGCTTATTAGGGCAGGGCGCGTACGAGCAGTACTTC.

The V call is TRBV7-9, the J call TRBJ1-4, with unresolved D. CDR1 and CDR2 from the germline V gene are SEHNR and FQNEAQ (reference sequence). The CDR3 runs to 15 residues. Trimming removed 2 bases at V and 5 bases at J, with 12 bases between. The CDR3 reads CASSLTEQRNEKLFF. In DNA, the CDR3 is TGTGCCAGCAGCTTAACGGAACAGAGAAATGAAAAACTGTTTTTT.

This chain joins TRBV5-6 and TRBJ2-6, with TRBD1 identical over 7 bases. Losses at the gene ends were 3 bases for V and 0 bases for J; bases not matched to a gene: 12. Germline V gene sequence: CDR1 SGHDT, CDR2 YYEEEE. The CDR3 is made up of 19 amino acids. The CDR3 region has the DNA TGTGCCAGCAGCTCCCGGTCCGGGACAGTGATCTCTGGGGCCAACGTCCTGACTTTC. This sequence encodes CASSSRSGTVISGANVLTF.

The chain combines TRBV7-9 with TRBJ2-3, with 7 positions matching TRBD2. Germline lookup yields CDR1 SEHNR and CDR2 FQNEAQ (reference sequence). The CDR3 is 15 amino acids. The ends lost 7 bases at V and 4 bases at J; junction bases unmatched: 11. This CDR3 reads CASTPPGGGADTQYF. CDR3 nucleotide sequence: TGTGCCAGCACCCCTCCTGGCGGGGGAGCAGATACGCAGTATTTT.

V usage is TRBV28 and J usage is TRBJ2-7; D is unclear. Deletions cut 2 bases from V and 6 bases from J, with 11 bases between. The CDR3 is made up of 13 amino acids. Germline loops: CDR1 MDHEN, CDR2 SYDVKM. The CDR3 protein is CASSLESVGEQYF. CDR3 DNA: TGTGCCAGCAGTTTAGAATCTGTCGGCGAGCAGTACTTC.

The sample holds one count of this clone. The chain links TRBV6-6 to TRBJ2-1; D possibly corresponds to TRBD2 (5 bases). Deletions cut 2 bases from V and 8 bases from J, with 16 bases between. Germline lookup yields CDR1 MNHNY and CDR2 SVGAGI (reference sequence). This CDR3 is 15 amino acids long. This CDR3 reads CASSYPGSKVDEQFF. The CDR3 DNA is TGTGCCAGCAGTTACCCGGGATCCAAGGTGGATGAGCAGTTCTTC.

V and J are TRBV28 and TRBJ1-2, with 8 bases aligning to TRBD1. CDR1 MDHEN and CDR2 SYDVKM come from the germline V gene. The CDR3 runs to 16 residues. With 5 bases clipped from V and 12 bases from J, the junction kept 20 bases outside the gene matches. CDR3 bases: TGTGCCAGCAGTCCTTCGCCCTATTCAGGGGGCCTTTTTAACACCTTC. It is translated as CASSPSPYSGGLFNTF.